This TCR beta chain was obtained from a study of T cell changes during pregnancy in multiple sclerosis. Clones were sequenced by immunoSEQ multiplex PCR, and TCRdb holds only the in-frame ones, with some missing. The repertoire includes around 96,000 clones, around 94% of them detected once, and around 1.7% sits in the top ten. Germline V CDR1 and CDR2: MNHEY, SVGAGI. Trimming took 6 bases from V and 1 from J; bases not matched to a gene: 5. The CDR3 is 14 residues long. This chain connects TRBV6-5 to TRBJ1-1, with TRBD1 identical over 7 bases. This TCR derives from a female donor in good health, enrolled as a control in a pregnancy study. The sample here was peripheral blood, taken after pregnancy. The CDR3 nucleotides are TGTGCCAGCAGAGAAGGGACAGAGAACACTGAAGCTTTCTTT. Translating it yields CASREGTENTEAFF.